Below, one T cell receptor beta chain is given with its context. Its antigen is unknown. Second-dose recipients at about 4 or about 12 weeks were treated as one pooled group. These data originate in a study of T cell responses to AZD1222 COVID-19 vaccine. Study results and limitations: Spike as a whole was targeted by vaccine-associated CD4 TCRs, dominant at 160-218 and 743-854. Per reports, nearly half of all spike-specific TCRs target regions that are unmutated in variants.

Produced via immunoSEQ multiplex PCR; TCRdb's table is partial and in-frame only. The sample holds around 130,000 clones, approximately 85% seen once. This CDR3 spans 16 amino acids. The V gene lost 1 base and the J gene lost 4 bases, with 16 bases spanning the gap. CDR1 SEHNR and CDR2 FQNEAQ come from the germline V gene (reference sequence). This chain links TRBV7-9 with TRBJ2-5; D remains unclear. This TCR came from an adult who received the AZD1222 COVID-19 vaccine. The specimen comprised peripheral blood, sampled 28 days after the second AZD1222 dose. CDR3 sequence (DNA): TGTGCCAGCAGCTTAGTGACCCAATGGCTCCGAGAGACCCAGTACTTC. This sequence encodes CASSLVTQWLRETQYF. Together with reference TRBV7-9 and TRBJ2-5, the CDR3 gives the full variable domain: DTGVSQNPRHKITKRGQNVTFRCDPISEHNRLYWYRQTLGQGPEFLTYFQNEAQLEKSRLLSDRFSAERPKGSFSTLEIQRTEQGDSAMYLCASSLVTQWLRETQYFGPGTRLLVL.